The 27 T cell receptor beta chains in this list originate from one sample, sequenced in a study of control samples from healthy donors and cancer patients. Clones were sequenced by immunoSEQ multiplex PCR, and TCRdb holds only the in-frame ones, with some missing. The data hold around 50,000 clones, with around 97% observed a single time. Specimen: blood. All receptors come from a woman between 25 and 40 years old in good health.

CDR3 DNA: TGTGCCAGCAGCTTGCCGGGTTTGGATGAGCAGTTCTTC. This encodes CASSLPGLDEQFF. The rearrangement links TRBV5-6 to TRBJ2-1; D not certain. Germline V gene sequence: CDR1 SGHDT, CDR2 YYEEEE. The V end was cut by 1 base, the J end by 8 bases, with 10 bases between. This CDR3 contains 13 residues.

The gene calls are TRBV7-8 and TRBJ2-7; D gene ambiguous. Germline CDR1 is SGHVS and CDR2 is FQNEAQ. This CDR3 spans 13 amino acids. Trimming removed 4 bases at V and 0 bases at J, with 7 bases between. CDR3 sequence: CASSSLNSYEQYF. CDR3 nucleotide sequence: TGTGCCAGCAGCTCCCTAAACTCCTACGAGCAGTACTTC.

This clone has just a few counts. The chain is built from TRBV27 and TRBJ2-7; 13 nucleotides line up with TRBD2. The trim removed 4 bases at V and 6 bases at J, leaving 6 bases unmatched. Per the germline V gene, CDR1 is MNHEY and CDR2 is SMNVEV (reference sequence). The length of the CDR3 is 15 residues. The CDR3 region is CASSSRTSGSFEQYF. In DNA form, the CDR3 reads TGTGCCAGCAGTTCCCGGACTAGCGGGAGCTTCGAGCAGTACTTC.

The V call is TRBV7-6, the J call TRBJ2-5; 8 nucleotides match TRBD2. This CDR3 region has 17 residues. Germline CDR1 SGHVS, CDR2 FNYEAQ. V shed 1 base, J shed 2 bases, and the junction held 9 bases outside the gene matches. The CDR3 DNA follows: TGTGCCAGCAGCTTAGGTGGGGCTAGCGGGCCGCAAGAGACCCAGTACTTC. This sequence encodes CASSLGGASGPQETQYF.

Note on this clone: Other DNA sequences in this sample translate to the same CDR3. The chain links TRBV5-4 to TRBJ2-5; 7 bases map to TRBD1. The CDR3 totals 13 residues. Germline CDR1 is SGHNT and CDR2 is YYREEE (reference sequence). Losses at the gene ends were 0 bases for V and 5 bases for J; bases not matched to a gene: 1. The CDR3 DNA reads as TGTGCCAGCAGCTTGGGACAGGGCGAGACCCAGTACTTC. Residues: CASSLGQGETQYF. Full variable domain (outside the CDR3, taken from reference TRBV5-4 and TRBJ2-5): ETGVTQSPTHLIKTRGQQVTLRCSSQSGHNTVSWYQQALGQGPQFIFQYYREEENGRGNFPPRFSGLQFPNYSSELNVNALELDDSALYLCASSLGQGETQYFGPGTRLLVL.

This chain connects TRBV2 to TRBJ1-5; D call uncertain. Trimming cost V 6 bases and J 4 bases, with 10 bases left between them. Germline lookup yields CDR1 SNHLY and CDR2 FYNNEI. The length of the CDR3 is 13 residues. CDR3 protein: CASRAGENQPQHF. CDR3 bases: TGTGCCAGCAGGGCCGGAGAGAATCAGCCCCAGCATTTT.

The CDR3 here is CASSQDITSYDTEAFF. The DNA of the CDR3 is TGTGCCAGCAGCCAAGATATCACATCTTACGACACTGAAGCTTTCTTT. V gene TRBV3-1 (or the pseudogene TRBV3-2) combines with J gene TRBJ1-1; no reliable D call. This CDR3 comprises 16 residues. Trimming cost V 0 bases and J 3 bases, with 14 bases left between them. CDR1 is LGHDT and CDR2 is YNNKEL in the germline V gene (reference sequence).

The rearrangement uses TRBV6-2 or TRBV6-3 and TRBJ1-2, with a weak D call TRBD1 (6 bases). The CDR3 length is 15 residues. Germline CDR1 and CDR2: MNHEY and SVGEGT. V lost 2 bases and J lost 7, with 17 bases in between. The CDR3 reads CASSYPRQAIPGYTF. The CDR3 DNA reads TGTGCCAGCAGTTACCCTAGACAGGCGATTCCTGGCTACACCTTC.

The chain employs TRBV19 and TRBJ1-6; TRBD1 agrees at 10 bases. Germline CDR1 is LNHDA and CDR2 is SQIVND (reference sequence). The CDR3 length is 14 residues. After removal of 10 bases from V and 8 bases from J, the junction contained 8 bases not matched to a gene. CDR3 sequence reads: CATRGDRGDSPLHF. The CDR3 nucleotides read TGTGCCACCAGAGGGGACAGGGGTGATTCACCCCTCCACTTT. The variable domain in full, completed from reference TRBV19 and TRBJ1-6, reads DGGITQSPKYLFRKEGQNVTLSCEQNLNHDAMYWYRQDPGQGLRLIYYSQIVNDFQKGDIAEGYSVSREKKESFPLTVTSAQKNPTAFYLCATRGDRGDSPLHFGNGTRLTVT.

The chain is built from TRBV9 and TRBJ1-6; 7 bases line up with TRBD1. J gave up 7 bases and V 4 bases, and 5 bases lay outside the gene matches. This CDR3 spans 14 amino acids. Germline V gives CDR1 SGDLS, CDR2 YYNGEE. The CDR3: CASSPQGENSPLHF. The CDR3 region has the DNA TGTGCCAGCAGCCCCCAGGGGGAAAATTCACCCCTCCACTTT.

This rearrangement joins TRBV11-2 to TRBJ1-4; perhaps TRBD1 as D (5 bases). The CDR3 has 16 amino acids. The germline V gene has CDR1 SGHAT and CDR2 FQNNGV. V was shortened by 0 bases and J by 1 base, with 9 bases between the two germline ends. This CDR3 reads CASSLDLGGTNEKLFF. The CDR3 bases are TGTGCCAGCAGCTTAGATCTGGGGGGAACTAATGAAAAACTGTTTTTT. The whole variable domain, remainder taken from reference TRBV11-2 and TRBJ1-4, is EAGVAQSPRYKIIEKRQSVAFWCNPISGHATLYWYQQILGQGPKLLIQFQNNGVVDDSQLPKDRFSAERLKGVDSTLKIQPAKLEDSAVYLCASSLDLGGTNEKLFFGSGTQLSVL.

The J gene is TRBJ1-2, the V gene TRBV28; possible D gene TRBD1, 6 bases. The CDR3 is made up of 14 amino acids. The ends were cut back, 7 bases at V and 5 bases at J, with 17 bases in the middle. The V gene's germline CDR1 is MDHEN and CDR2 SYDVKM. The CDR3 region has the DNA TGTGCCAGCAAATCCCCGGGGGGCAGGTATGGCTACACCTTC. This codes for CASKSPGGRYGYTF.

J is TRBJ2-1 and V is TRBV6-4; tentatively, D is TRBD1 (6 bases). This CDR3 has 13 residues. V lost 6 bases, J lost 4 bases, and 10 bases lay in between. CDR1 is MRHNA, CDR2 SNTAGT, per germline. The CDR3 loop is CASSRDTYNEQFF. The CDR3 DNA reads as TGTGCCAGCAGCCGGGACACTTACAATGAGCAGTTCTTC.

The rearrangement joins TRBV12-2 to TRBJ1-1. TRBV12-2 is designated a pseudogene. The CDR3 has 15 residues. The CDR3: CASRLGSGLNTEAFF. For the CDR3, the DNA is TGTGCAAGTCGCTTAGGGTCCGGCTTGAACACTGAAGCTTTCTTT.

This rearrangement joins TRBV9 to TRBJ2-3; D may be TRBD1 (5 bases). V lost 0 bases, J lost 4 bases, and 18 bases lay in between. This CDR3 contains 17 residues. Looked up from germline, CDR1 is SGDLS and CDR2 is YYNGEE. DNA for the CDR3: TGTGCCAGCAGCGTAGCCCGGCAGGGAAAGGGCCCAGATACGCAGTATTTT. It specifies CASSVARQGKGPDTQYF.

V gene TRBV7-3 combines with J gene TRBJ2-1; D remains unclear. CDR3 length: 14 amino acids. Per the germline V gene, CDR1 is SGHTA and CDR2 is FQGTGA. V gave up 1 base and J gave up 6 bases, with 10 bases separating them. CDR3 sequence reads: CASSLMSTSNEQFF. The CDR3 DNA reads TGTGCCAGCAGCTTAATGTCTACATCCAATGAGCAGTTCTTC.

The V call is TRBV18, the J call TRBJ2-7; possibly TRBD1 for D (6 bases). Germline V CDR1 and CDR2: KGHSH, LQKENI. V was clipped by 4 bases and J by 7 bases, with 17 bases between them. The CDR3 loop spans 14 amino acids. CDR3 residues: CASSRGDTLGEQYF. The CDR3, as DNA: TGTGCCAGCTCACGTGGGGACACCCTCGGGGAGCAGTACTTC. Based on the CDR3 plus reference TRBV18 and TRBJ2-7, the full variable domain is NAGVMQNPRHLVRRRGQEARLRCSPMKGHSHVYWYRQLPEEGLKFMVYLQKENIIDESGMPKERFSAEFPKEGPSILRIQQVVRGDSAAYFCASSRGDTLGEQYFGPGTRLTVT.

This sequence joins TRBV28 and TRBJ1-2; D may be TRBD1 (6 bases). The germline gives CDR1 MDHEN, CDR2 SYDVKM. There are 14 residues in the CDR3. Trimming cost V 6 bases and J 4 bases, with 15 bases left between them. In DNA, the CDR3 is TGTGCCAGCAGGCCAGGGGCCGGGAGCTATGGCTACACCTTC. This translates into CASRPGAGSYGYTF.

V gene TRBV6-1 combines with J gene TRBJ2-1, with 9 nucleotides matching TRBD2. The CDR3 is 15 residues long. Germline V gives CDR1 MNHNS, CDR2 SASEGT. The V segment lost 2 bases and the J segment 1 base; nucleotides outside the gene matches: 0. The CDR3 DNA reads TGTGCCAGCAGTGAACTAGCGGGATCCTACAATGAGCAGTTCTTC. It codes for CASSELAGSYNEQFF.

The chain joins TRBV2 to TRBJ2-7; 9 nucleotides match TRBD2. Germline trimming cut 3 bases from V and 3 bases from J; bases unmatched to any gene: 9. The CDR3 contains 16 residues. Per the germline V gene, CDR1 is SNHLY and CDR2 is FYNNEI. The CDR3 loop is CASSDASGILGYEQYF. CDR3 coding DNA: TGTGCCAGCAGTGATGCTAGCGGGATTTTAGGCTACGAGCAGTACTTC.

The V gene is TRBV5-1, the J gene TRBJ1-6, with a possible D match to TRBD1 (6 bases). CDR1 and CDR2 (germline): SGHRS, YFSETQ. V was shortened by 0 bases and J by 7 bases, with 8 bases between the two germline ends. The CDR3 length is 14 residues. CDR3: CASSLGGGNSPLHF. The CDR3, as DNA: TGCGCCAGCAGCTTGGGCGGGGGCAATTCACCCCTCCACTTT.

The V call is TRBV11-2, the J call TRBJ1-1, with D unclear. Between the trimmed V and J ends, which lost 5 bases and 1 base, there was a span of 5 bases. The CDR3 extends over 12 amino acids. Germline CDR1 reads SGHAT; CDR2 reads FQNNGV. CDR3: CASSKKNTEAFF. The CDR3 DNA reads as TGTGCCAGCAGCAAGAAGAACACTGAAGCTTTCTTT.

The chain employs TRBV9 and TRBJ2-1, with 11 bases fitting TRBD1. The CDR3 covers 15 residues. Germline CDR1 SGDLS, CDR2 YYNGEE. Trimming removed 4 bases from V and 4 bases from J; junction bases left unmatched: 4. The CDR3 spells CASSLGTGGYNEQFF. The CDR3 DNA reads TGTGCCAGCAGCCTCGGGACAGGGGGTTACAATGAGCAGTTCTTC.

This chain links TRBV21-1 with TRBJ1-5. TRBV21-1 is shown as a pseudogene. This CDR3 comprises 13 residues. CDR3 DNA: TGTGCCTCAAAGGGAGGCCCAAGGCAGCCCCAGCATTTT. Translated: CASKGGPRQPQHF.

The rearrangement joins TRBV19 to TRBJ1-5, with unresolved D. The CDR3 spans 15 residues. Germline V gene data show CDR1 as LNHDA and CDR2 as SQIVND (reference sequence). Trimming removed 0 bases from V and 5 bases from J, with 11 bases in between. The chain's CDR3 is CASSIDTGFDQPQHF. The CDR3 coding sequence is TGTGCCAGTAGTATAGATACCGGGTTCGATCAGCCCCAGCATTTT.

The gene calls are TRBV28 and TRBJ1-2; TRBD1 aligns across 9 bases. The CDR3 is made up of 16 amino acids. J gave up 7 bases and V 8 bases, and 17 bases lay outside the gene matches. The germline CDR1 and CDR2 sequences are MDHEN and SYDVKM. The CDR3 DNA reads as TGTGCCAGCCTGGAGGGACAGGGTCGGGTCTTGGGTGGCTACACCTTC. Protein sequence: CASLEGQGRVLGGYTF.

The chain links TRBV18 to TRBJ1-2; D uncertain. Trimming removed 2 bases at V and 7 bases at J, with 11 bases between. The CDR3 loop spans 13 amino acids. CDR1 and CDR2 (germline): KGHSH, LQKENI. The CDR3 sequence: CASSPGEIGGYTF. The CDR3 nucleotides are TGTGCCAGCTCACCAGGGGAAATAGGTGGCTACACCTTC.